This T cell receptor beta chain came from a study of type 1 regulatory T cells. This clonotype was recorded only once. Antigen: not known. Using its own MiXCR run on the reads, TCRdb lists one record per CDR3 protein. The table has tens of thousands of distinct CDR3 sequences, less than 70% seen once; the top ten hold 1.5% to 2%. The germline V and J ends were trimmed by 5 bases and 6 bases, with 9 bases remaining between them. Germline V gene lookup returns CDR1 LGHNT and CDR2 FRNRAP. This CDR3 spans 12 amino acids. The TCR originated in a human donor in good health. The source material was cultured non-Tr1 T cells, either the whole culture or a sorted T cell fraction (not recorded which). The chain employs TRBV12-5 and TRBJ2-3; D is ambiguous. The CDR3 DNA follows: TGTGCTAGTGGTGTGGAGACGGATACGCAGTATTTT. The encoded protein is CASGVETDTQYF.